A single sample is the source of the 32 T cell receptor beta chains below, sequenced in a study of T cell repertoires in cytomegalovirus infection. Their cognate antigens are unknown. TCRdb itself ran the reads through MiXCR, one entry per CDR3 protein. The data hold about half a million distinct CDR3 sequences, with 30% to 40% observed a single time. Sequenced here: cultured PBMCs, sampled from culture after CMV antigen stimulation. The receptors stem from a human donor in good health (CMV status not recorded). Some clones in this sample may be carry-over from other donors' samples.

CDR3 sequence: CASSQEGGFGDSPLHF. As DNA, the CDR3 is TGCGCCAGCAGCCAAGAAGGGGGGTTCGGCGATTCACCCCTCCACTTT. The rearrangement links TRBV4-1 to TRBJ1-6, with D perhaps TRBD1 (6 bases). Trimming took 0 bases from V and 8 from J, leaving 14 bases between them. Germline-derived CDR1 and CDR2 are MGHRA and YSYEKL. This CDR3 spans 16 amino acids.

The chain has TRBV4-1 and TRBJ1-1; 11 bases line up with TRBD1. CDR1 and CDR2 from the germline V gene are MGHRA and YSYEKL. J gave up 4 bases and V 1 base, and 5 bases lay outside the gene matches. The CDR3 is made up of 16 amino acids. CDR3 sequence (DNA): TGCGCCAGCAGCCAAGTAACGGGACAGGGGGGCACTGAAGCTTTCTTT. Its translation: CASSQVTGQGGTEAFF.

The chain links TRBV7-8 to TRBJ2-3; TRBD2 matches at 7 bases. CDR1 is SGHVS, CDR2 FQNEAQ, per germline. The CDR3 contains 16 residues. The junction had 7 bases not matched to a gene; V was cut back by 2 bases and J by 2 bases. CDR3 sequence reads: CASSLREGQFTDTQYF. As DNA, the CDR3 is TGTGCCAGCAGCTTAAGGGAGGGCCAATTCACAGATACGCAGTATTTT.

The table lists this clonotype with a few counts. This chain links TRBV2 with TRBJ2-6; D is uncertain. There are 15 residues in the CDR3. V dropped 1 base and J dropped 2 bases, with 6 bases sitting between them. The V gene's germline CDR1 is SNHLY and CDR2 FYNNEI. As DNA, the CDR3 is TGTGCCAGCAGTGAAGGTGGCCCTGGGGCCAACGTCCTGACTTTC. Amino acid sequence: CASSEGGPGANVLTF.

This clonotype was detected only a few times. DNA for the CDR3: TGTGCCAGCGGGCGGGAGGGGGGCGACAATGAGCAGTTCTTC. Amino acids: CASGREGGDNEQFF. The chain employs TRBV6-6 and TRBJ2-1; TRBD2 matches at 9 bases. CDR1 is MNHNY, CDR2 SVGAGI, per germline (reference sequence). There are 14 residues in the CDR3. With V trimmed by 8 bases and J by 5 bases, 7 bases remained unmatched.

This clonotype was seen a single time. This CDR3 reads CASSSRDIYSNQPQHF. CDR3 DNA: TGTGCTAGCTCTTCCCGGGACATTTATAGCAATCAGCCCCAGCATTTT. This sequence joins TRBV12-5 and TRBJ1-5, with D tentatively TRBD1 (6 bases). Trimming took off 9 bases at V and 0 bases at J, with 18 bases between the two ends. Germline CDR1 reads LGHNT; CDR2 reads FRNRAP. This CDR3 region has 16 residues.

V and J are TRBV12-3 or TRBV12-4 and TRBJ2-7, with 9 bases matching TRBD1. The CDR3 sequence is 14 residues long. Trimming at V came to 5 bases and at J to 1 base, leaving 3 bases not matched to a gene. CDR3 coding DNA: TGTGCCAGCAGTGGAGGACAGGGGTCCTACGAGCAGTACTTC. This encodes CASSGGQGSYEQYF.

This clonotype was seen only a few times. The chain is built from TRBV7-2 and TRBJ2-7; TRBD2 might be the D (6 bases). This CDR3 comprises 14 residues. Germline loops: CDR1 SGHTA, CDR2 FQGNSA. V shed 1 base and J shed 4 bases, with 11 bases lying between them. The DNA for the CDR3 is TGTGCCAGCAGCTTAGATGGAGCGGGTTACGAGCAGTACTTC. Its protein product is CASSLDGAGYEQYF.

This clonotype was recorded many times. The chain recombines TRBV5-5 with TRBJ2-1; TRBD2 matches at 8 bases. Germline lookup yields CDR1 SGHKS and CDR2 YYEKEE (reference sequence). V shed 0 bases, J shed 3 bases, and the junction held 2 bases outside the gene matches. This CDR3 spans 15 amino acids. In DNA, the CDR3 is TGTGCCAGCAGCTTGGAAGCGGGGGACTACAATGAGCAGTTCTTC. It translates to CASSLEAGDYNEQFF.

This clonotype was recorded a few times. V usage is TRBV7-2 and J usage is TRBJ2-2; no clear D gene. V was clipped by 2 bases and J by 4 bases, with 5 bases between them. The CDR3 extends over 13 amino acids. The V gene's germline CDR1 is SGHTA and CDR2 FQGNSA. CDR3 residues: CASSLTITGELFF. CDR3 sequence (DNA): TGTGCCAGCAGCTTAACCATCACCGGGGAGCTGTTTTTT.

This chain joins TRBV7-3 and TRBJ2-3, with D possibly being TRBD2 (5 bases). CDR3 size: 16 residues. V lost 2 bases and J 0 bases, leaving 12 bases between the germline ends. Germline V gene sequence: CDR1 SGHTA, CDR2 FQGTGA. The CDR3 loop is CASSLYERYSTDTQYF. The CDR3, as DNA: TGTGCCAGCAGCTTATATGAGCGGTATAGCACAGATACGCAGTATTTT.

The chain is built from TRBV6-2 or TRBV6-3 and TRBJ2-5; tentatively, D is TRBD2 (6 bases). Trimming cost V 4 bases and J 2 bases, with 14 bases left between them. The V gene's germline CDR1 is MNHEY and CDR2 SVGEGT. This CDR3 is 15 amino acids long. CDR3 in amino acids: CASSSEGRAQETQYF. Written as DNA, the CDR3 is TGTGCCAGCAGTTCGGAGGGCCGAGCTCAAGAGACCCAGTACTTC.

The table lists this clonotype with a few counts. This sequence joins TRBV7-2 and TRBJ1-5; unclear D gene. This CDR3 contains 17 residues. With 0 bases removed from V and 9 bases from J, the gap between germline ends came to 21 bases. The germline gives CDR1 SGHTA, CDR2 FQGNSA. The CDR3 coding sequence is TGTGCCAGCAGCTTAGCGCCCATAGCGTCCGCAGATAGGCCCCAGCATTTT. This codes for CASSLAPIASADRPQHF.

The J gene is TRBJ2-2, the V gene TRBV6-6; the match to TRBD1 covers 8 bases. V was clipped by 6 bases and J by 4 bases; unmatched bases: 7. This CDR3 spans 15 amino acids. Germline CDR1 reads MNHNY; CDR2 reads SVGAGI (reference sequence). The CDR3 sequence is CASRFRQGITGELFF. The DNA of the CDR3 is TGTGCCAGCAGATTTAGACAGGGGATCACCGGGGAGCTGTTTTTT.

The chain joins TRBV4-1 to TRBJ2-7; 7 bases match TRBD1. V shed 4 bases and J 2 bases; nucleotides not matched to a gene: 5. The V gene's germline CDR1 is MGHRA and CDR2 YSYEKL. The CDR3 has 14 residues. DNA for the CDR3: TGCGCCAGCAGCCCCCGTCAGGGGGCCTACGAGCAGTACGTC. It specifies CASSPRQGAYEQYV.

This clonotype has more than one count but fewer than ten. The chain employs TRBV19 and TRBJ2-5; D perhaps matches TRBD2 (5 bases). Germline V gives CDR1 LNHDA, CDR2 SQIVND (reference sequence). V was pared by 5 bases and J by 5 bases, with 12 bases between. The CDR3 spans 13 residues. CDR3 DNA sequence: TGTGCCAGTAGTTCGGGATCGGCGGAGACCCAGTACTTC. This sequence encodes CASSSGSAETQYF.

The chain uses TRBV19 and TRBJ2-1; 7 nucleotides agree with TRBD2. The CDR3 covers 15 residues. Germline V lookup: CDR1 LNHDA, CDR2 SQIVND (reference sequence). J was trimmed by 7 bases and V by 0 bases; bases with no gene match: 6. Here the CDR3 reads CASSIDGRWVNEQFF. The CDR3 bases are TGTGCCAGTAGTATAGACGGGAGGTGGGTAAATGAGCAGTTCTTC.

This clonotype has more than one count but fewer than ten. The chain joins TRBV12-3 or TRBV12-4 to TRBJ1-5; D is possibly TRBD1 (6 bases). V was pared by 11 bases and J by 4 bases, with 12 bases between. The CDR3 has 12 amino acids. CDR3 nucleotide sequence: TGTGCCGGGGGGCTTGGAAATCAGCCCCAGCATTTT. It specifies CAGGLGNQPQHF.

The chain links TRBV5-6 to TRBJ1-1; possibly TRBD1 for D (6 bases). V shed 4 bases and J shed 5 bases, with 15 bases lying between them. The V gene's germline CDR1 is SGHDT and CDR2 YYEEEE. The CDR3 runs to 14 residues. The CDR3 loop is CASSIPGGRTEAFF. The CDR3 nucleotides read TGTGCCAGCAGCATCCCCGGGGGCAGGACTGAAGCTTTCTTT. Full variable domain (remainder filled in from reference TRBV5-6 and TRBJ1-1): DAGVTQSPTHLIKTRGQQVTLRCSPKSGHDTVSWYQQALGQGPQFIFQYYEEEERQRGNFPDRFSGHQFPNYSSELNVNALLLGDSALYLCASSIPGGRTEAFFGQGTRLTVV.

The V gene is TRBV28, the J gene TRBJ2-5; no firm D call. Germline CDR1 is MDHEN and CDR2 is SYDVKM. V lost 2 bases and J lost 2, with 9 bases in between. The CDR3 runs 14 residues. CDR3 nucleotide sequence: TGTGCCAGCAGTTTAGGGGTTCGGCAAGAGACCCAGTACTTC. Translated: CASSLGVRQETQYF.

The chain couples TRBV7-2 to TRBJ2-1, with D unclear. CDR1 and CDR2 from the germline V gene are SGHTA and FQGNSA. The CDR3 loop spans 13 amino acids. V was shortened by 6 bases and J by 6 bases, with 12 bases between the two germline ends. The CDR3 DNA reads as TGTGCCAGCAGTACCGGGCCCTTCAATGAGCAGTTCTTC. Translating it yields CASSTGPFNEQFF.

This clonotype was counted between two and nine times. The chain has TRBV7-2 and TRBJ2-1, with TRBD2 matching over 11 bases. V lost 1 base, J lost 7 bases, and 6 bases stayed unmatched. The germline CDR1 and CDR2 sequences are SGHTA and FQGNSA. The CDR3 contains 16 residues. The CDR3 DNA reads as TGTGCCAGCAGCTTAGATCTAGCGGGAGGCGGGAATGAGCAGTTCTTC. This translates into CASSLDLAGGGNEQFF. Combining the CDR3 with reference TRBV7-2 and TRBJ2-1 gives the whole variable domain GAGVSQSPSNKVTEKGKDVELRCDPISGHTALYWYRQSLGQGLEFLIYFQGNSAPDKSGLPSDRFSAERTGGSVSTLTIQRTQQEDSAVYLCASSLDLAGGGNEQFFGPGTRLTVL.

This clonotype occurred a few times. V is TRBV10-3 and J is TRBJ2-3; TRBD2 agrees at 8 bases. Per germline, CDR1 ENHRY and CDR2 SYGVKD. The CDR3 totals 17 residues. Trimming at V came to 0 bases and at J to 2 bases, leaving 7 bases not matched to a gene. The CDR3 sequence is CAISESVSGGSTDTQYF. As DNA, the CDR3 is TGTGCCATCAGTGAGTCCGTCAGCGGGGGTTCCACAGATACGCAGTATTTT.

This clonotype has at least ten counts. The chain is built from TRBV7-9 and TRBJ2-1; 7 positions agree with TRBD2. V was pared by 7 bases and J by 12 bases, with 18 bases of the junction left unmatched. Germline assignment: CDR1 SEHNR and CDR2 FQNEAQ (reference sequence). The CDR3 loop spans 15 amino acids. In DNA, the CDR3 is TGTGCCAGCACCCCTGGACGCTGGCGGGAGAATAGGCAGTTCTTC. This gives the protein CASTPGRWRENRQFF.

This sequence joins TRBV14 and TRBJ2-7; the D gene is possibly TRBD1 (6 bases). Germline CDR1 and CDR2: SGHDN and FVKESK. The CDR3 runs to 14 residues. With 2 bases removed from V and 5 bases from J, the gap between germline ends came to 13 bases. As DNA, the CDR3 is TGTGCCAGCAGCCAAACCTACAGGGCCGACGAGCAGTACTTC. Residues: CASSQTYRADEQYF.

The chain combines TRBV6-5 with TRBJ2-3, with TRBD1 as a possible D gene (6 bases). This CDR3 region has 13 residues. Germline loops: CDR1 MNHEY, CDR2 SVGAGI. V lost 6 bases, J lost 6 bases, and 13 bases lay in between. The CDR3 loop reads CASRQGWADTQYF. In nucleotides, the CDR3 is TGTGCCAGCAGACAGGGTTGGGCTGATACGCAGTATTTT.

The chain carries TRBV29-1 and TRBJ2-1; 7 bases are a match to TRBD2. V was pared by 5 bases and J by 0 bases, with 7 bases of the junction left unmatched. The CDR3 extends over 15 amino acids. Per the germline V gene, CDR1 is SQVTM and CDR2 is ANQGSEA. In nucleotides, the CDR3 is TGCAGCGTTTCCTCTAGCGGTAGCTCCTACAATGAGCAGTTCTTC. Translation: CSVSSSGSSYNEQFF.

The gene calls are TRBV28 and TRBJ2-7; 9 bases map to TRBD1. The trim removed 4 bases at V and 1 base at J, leaving 5 bases unmatched. This CDR3 is built from 15 residues. Germline CDR1 reads MDHEN; CDR2 reads SYDVKM. CDR3 sequence reads: CASSSGTGLSYEQYF. In DNA, the CDR3 is TGTGCCAGCAGTTCCGGGACAGGGTTATCCTACGAGCAGTACTTC. Looking up the rest from reference TRBV28 and TRBJ2-7 gives the full variable domain: DVKVTQSSRYLVKRTGEKVFLECVQDMDHENMFWYRQDPGLGLRLIYFSYDVKMKEKGDIPEGYSVSREKKERFSLILESASTNQTSMYLCASSSGTGLSYEQYFGPGTRLTVT.

The chain carries TRBV11-2 and TRBJ2-3; D possibly corresponds to TRBD2 (6 bases). V lost 5 bases and J 8 bases, leaving 20 bases between the germline ends. Germline assignment: CDR1 SGHAT and CDR2 FQNNGV. The length of the CDR3 is 15 residues. CDR3 bases: TGTGCCAGCAGCCCATTAAGTGGGACTGCACCTACGCAGTATTTT. It encodes CASSPLSGTAPTQYF.

The V and J genes are TRBV6-6 and TRBJ2-7; the D gene is possibly TRBD1 (6 bases). Germline V lookup: CDR1 MNHNY, CDR2 SVGAGI (reference sequence). This CDR3 has 13 amino acids. V was cut by 6 bases and J by 3 bases, with 12 bases left in between. The CDR3 DNA sequence: TGTGCCAGCAGAAGGACAGACCGCTACGAGCAGTACTTC. Its protein is CASRRTDRYEQYF.

The chain couples TRBV11-2 to TRBJ2-1; 12 bases fit TRBD2. CDR3 length: 15 residues. With V trimmed by 5 bases and J by 8 bases, 7 bases remained unmatched. Germline-derived CDR1 and CDR2 are SGHAT and FQNNGV. Here the CDR3 DNA reads TGTGCCAGCAGCCTGACTAGCGGGAGTCGGGATGAGCAGTTCTTC. It specifies CASSLTSGSRDEQFF.

This chain connects TRBV2 to TRBJ2-1, with D possibly called TRBD1 or TRBD2 (6 bases each). V lost 3 bases, J lost 15 bases, and 12 bases lay in between. The CDR3 is made up of 11 amino acids. From germline, CDR1 is SNHLY and CDR2 FYNNEI. CDR3 loop: CASSDRSGAFF. The CDR3, as DNA: TGTGCCAGCAGTGACCGGTCGGGGGCGTTCTTC.